These 7 T cell receptor beta chains share one sample of origin, sequenced in a study of blood T cell repertoires in COVID-19. Repertoires were generated with immunoSEQ multiplex PCR, while TCRdb's copy carries only in-frame clones and drops some. Seen here are 70,000 to 90,000 clones, roughly 90% observed once, and the top ten hold around 7%. Sequenced material: peripheral blood. These receptors all come from a human donor in a cohort sampled during active COVID-19.

V and J are TRBV28 and TRBJ2-7, with D perhaps matching TRBD1 (6 bases). This CDR3 has 15 amino acids. Germline loops: CDR1 MDHEN, CDR2 SYDVKM. V lost 5 bases and J 6 bases, leaving 20 bases between the germline ends. The CDR3 bases are TGTGCCAGCAGTCCCCTGACAGGTGGTAGAGGCGAGCAGTACTTC. Protein sequence: CASSPLTGGRGEQYF.

The genes are TRBV14 and TRBJ2-6; 7 bases map to TRBD1. The J segment lost 12 bases and the V segment lost 1 base, leaving 12 bases of the junction unmatched. Germline CDR1 and CDR2: SGHDN and FVKESK. CDR3 size: 16 residues. The DNA for the CDR3 is TGTGCCAGCAGCCAAGGAGAGGGGGCTCCCATAAGCGTCCTGACTTTC. Its translation is CASSQGEGAPISVLTF. Based on the CDR3 plus reference TRBV14 and TRBJ2-6, the full variable domain is EAGVTQFPSHSVIEKGQTVTLRCDPISGHDNLYWYRRVMGKEIKFLLHFVKESKQDESGMPNNRFLAERTGGTYSTLKVQPAELEDSGVYFCASSQGEGAPISVLTFGAGSRLTVL.

The genes are TRBV5-8 and TRBJ1-1; D is undetermined. Germline-derived CDR1 and CDR2 are SGHTS and YDEGEE. The germline V and J ends were trimmed by 1 base and 1 base, with 8 bases remaining between them. This CDR3 has 14 residues. CDR3 residues: CASSLSRWNTEAFF. CDR3 sequence (DNA): TGTGCCAGCAGCTTGTCCCGGTGGAACACTGAAGCTTTCTTT.

V and J are TRBV18 and TRBJ2-7; D might be TRBD2 (6 bases). The germline gives CDR1 KGHSH, CDR2 LQKENI. CDR3 size: 12 residues. The germline V and J ends were trimmed by 4 bases and 9 bases, with 13 bases remaining between them. The CDR3 is CASSQQLGGQYF. The CDR3 DNA reads as TGTGCCAGCTCACAGCAACTCGGGGGGCAGTACTTC.

This clone is a singleton in its sample. The CDR3 protein is CASTLGSGSYNEQFF. The DNA of the CDR3 is TGTGCCAGTACCCTGGGCTCCGGCTCCTACAATGAGCAGTTCTTC. The J gene is TRBJ2-1, the V gene TRBV19, with D unresolved. CDR3 length equals 15 residues. V lost 7 bases and J 0 bases, leaving 13 bases between the germline ends. CDR1 and CDR2 from the germline V gene are LNHDA and SQIVND (reference sequence).

In DNA, the CDR3 is TGTGCCAGCAGCCGTACAGGGTCCACTGAAGCTTTCTTT. The encoded protein is CASSRTGSTEAFF. The chain couples TRBV12-3 or TRBV12-4 to TRBJ1-1; possibly TRBD1 for D (6 bases). Trimming shortened V by 6 bases and J by 4 bases, and 12 bases separated the two germline ends. This CDR3 is built from 13 residues.

This clone occurred many times. The V gene is TRBV2, the J gene TRBJ1-5; 7 bases are a match to TRBD1. Germline CDR1 and CDR2: SNHLY and FYNNEI. The CDR3 is 16 amino acids. CDR3 sequence: CASEDRPHYSNQPQHF. CDR3 coding DNA: TGTGCAAGCGAGGACAGGCCCCACTATAGCAATCAGCCCCAGCATTTT.